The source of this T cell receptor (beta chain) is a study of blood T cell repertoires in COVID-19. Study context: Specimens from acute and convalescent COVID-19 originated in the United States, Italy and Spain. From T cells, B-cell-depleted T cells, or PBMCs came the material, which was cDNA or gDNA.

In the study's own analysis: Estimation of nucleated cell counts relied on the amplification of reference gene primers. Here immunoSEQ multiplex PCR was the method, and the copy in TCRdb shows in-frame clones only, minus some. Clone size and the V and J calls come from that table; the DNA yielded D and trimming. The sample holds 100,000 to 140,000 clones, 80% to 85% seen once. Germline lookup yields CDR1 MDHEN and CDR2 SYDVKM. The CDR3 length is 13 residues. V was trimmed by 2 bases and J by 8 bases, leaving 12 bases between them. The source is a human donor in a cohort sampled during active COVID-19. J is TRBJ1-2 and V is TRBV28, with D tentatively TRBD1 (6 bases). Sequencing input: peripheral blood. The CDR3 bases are TGTGCCAGCAGTTTACGGGGGGCGCGGGGCTACACCTTC. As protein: CASSLRGARGYTF.